This T cell receptor (beta chain) comes out of a study of cytomegalovirus exposure and HLA in healthy donors. Germline CDR1 SGHDT, CDR2 YYEEEE. With V trimmed by 4 bases and J by 3 bases, 8 bases remained unmatched. The CDR3 is 15 amino acids. The PCR used 60 Vbeta and 13 Jbeta primers. The repertoire was sequenced with immunoSEQ multiplex PCR; TCRdb's copy has only in-frame clones and lacks some. The data show about 90,000 clones, approximately 84% seen once. J is TRBJ2-5 and V is TRBV5-6; 8 bases fit TRBD1. The sequence was obtained from a man younger than 30 in good health and CMV-seronegative. The material sequenced was PBMCs. CDR3 DNA: TGTGCCAGCAGCGGTTCTGGACAGGGTGAAGAGACCCAGTACTTC. Residues: CASSGSGQGEETQYF.